The next 20 T cell receptor beta chains were all read from a single sample in a study of blood T cell repertoires in COVID-19. The table came from immunoSEQ multiplex PCR; TCRdb's copy has only in-frame clones and leaves some out. The data show about 210,000 clones, roughly 80% seen once. Sequenced sample: peripheral blood. These receptors all come from a middle-aged woman with active or convalescent COVID-19.

V gene TRBV5-6 combines with J gene TRBJ1-4; D gene unclear. The CDR3 sequence is 14 residues long. Trimming removed 3 bases from V and 8 bases from J, with 14 bases in between. Germline V gene sequence: CDR1 SGHDT, CDR2 YYEEEE. The DNA of the CDR3 is TGTGCCAGCAGCTCGGGTCCGTCGGGGGAAAAACTGTTTTTT. This encodes CASSSGPSGEKLFF.

This sequence joins TRBV29-1 and TRBJ1-4; the match to TRBD1 covers 8 bases. Germline CDR1 and CDR2: SQVTM and ANQGSEA. This CDR3 has 11 residues. Trimming removed 3 bases from V and 12 bases from J; junction bases left unmatched: 3. CDR3 DNA sequence: TGCAGCGTTGAGACAGGGGTCCAACTGTTTTTT. Its translation is CSVETGVQLFF.

As for this clone: Within the sample, other DNA sequences also encode this same CDR3. The genes are TRBV5-1 and TRBJ2-1; 9 bases match TRBD2. The CDR3 loop spans 16 amino acids. Germline V gives CDR1 SGHRS, CDR2 YFSETQ. V gave up 0 bases and J gave up 1 base; unmatched junction bases: 2. DNA for the CDR3: TGCGCCAGCAGCTTGGGGCTAGCGGGGTCCTACAATGAGCAGTTCTTC. Translation: CASSLGLAGSYNEQFF.

This clone was seen more than once but under ten times. The gene calls are TRBV25-1 and TRBJ1-2; a possible D gene is TRBD1 (5 bases). There are 13 residues in the CDR3. CDR1 is MGHDK, CDR2 SYGVNS, per germline. V lost 7 bases and J lost 8, with 17 bases in between. Here the CDR3 DNA reads TGTGCCAGCACCCGAACGGGGGAACGAGGCTACACCTTC. Its protein is CASTRTGERGYTF.

The chain employs TRBV5-1 and TRBJ2-7, with 9 bases aligning to TRBD1. With 7 bases clipped from V and 4 bases from J, the junction kept 6 bases outside the gene matches. Germline V lookup: CDR1 SGHRS, CDR2 YFSETQ. This CDR3 comprises 13 residues. In DNA form, the CDR3 reads TGCGCCAGCGGATGGACAGGGGAGTACGAGCAGTACTTC. Translated: CASGWTGEYEQYF.

This clone occurred once. This chain uses TRBV28 with TRBJ1-1, with D possibly being TRBD1 (5 bases). The CDR3 length is 15 residues. Germline V gives CDR1 MDHEN, CDR2 SYDVKM. V was shortened by 1 base and J by 6 bases, with 15 bases between the two germline ends. The chain's CDR3 is CASSLFGQGGSEAFF. The DNA for the CDR3 is TGTGCCAGCAGTTTATTCGGGCAGGGAGGGTCTGAAGCTTTCTTT.

CDR3 amino acids: CASSPTKTGAPGELFF. The CDR3 coding sequence is TGTGCCAGCAGTCCCACAAAAACAGGGGCGCCCGGGGAGCTGTTTTTT. The chain has TRBV6-2 or TRBV6-3 and TRBJ2-2; 7 bases fit TRBD1. This CDR3 is 16 amino acids long. The germline V gene encodes CDR1 MNHEY and CDR2 SVGEGT. V trimming: 5 bases; J trimming: 6 bases; junction bases outside the gene matches: 12.

The gene calls are TRBV5-1 and TRBJ1-4; perhaps TRBD1 as D (6 bases). Between the trimmed V and J ends, which lost 3 bases and 0 bases, there was a span of 27 bases. The CDR3 length is 21 residues. Germline CDR1 reads SGHRS; CDR2 reads YFSETQ. Here the CDR3 DNA reads TGCGCCAGCAGCTCGGCTGGAGCACAGGGAGAATCTTATTCAACTAATGAAAAACTGTTTTTT. Translation gives CASSSAGAQGESYSTNEKLFF.

The chain couples TRBV5-4 to TRBJ2-2; D possibly corresponds to TRBD2 (5 bases). The CDR3 is 14 amino acids. V was clipped by 1 base and J by 2 bases, with 6 bases between them. Germline V CDR1 and CDR2: SGHNT, YYREEE (reference sequence). Written as DNA, the CDR3 is TGTGCCAGCAGCTTGCGGGGAAACACCGGGGAGCTGTTTTTT. Translated: CASSLRGNTGELFF.

The V and J genes are TRBV5-4 and TRBJ1-2, with D maybe TRBD1 (5 bases). Germline V gene lookup returns CDR1 SGHNT and CDR2 YYREEE (reference sequence). The V gene lost 0 bases and the J gene lost 8 bases, with 14 bases spanning the gap. The CDR3 is 14 residues long. This chain's CDR3 is CASSLVSLEGGYTF. CDR3 nucleotides: TGTGCCAGCAGCTTGGTTTCGCTGGAGGGGGGCTACACCTTC.

This clone has only one observation. The V call is TRBV2, the J call TRBJ1-1; D is perhaps TRBD1 (6 bases). V was pared by 7 bases and J by 2 bases, with 11 bases between. This CDR3 is built from 13 residues. Germline V CDR1 and CDR2: SNHLY, FYNNEI. CDR3 in DNA: TGTGCCAGCAACGGACAGATAAACACTGAAGCTTTCTTT. Amino acid sequence: CASNGQINTEAFF.

V and J are TRBV9 and TRBJ2-1; the D gene is possibly TRBD2 (5 bases). Trimming cost V 3 bases and J 7 bases, with 11 bases left between them. The CDR3 contains 13 residues. Per germline, CDR1 SGDLS and CDR2 YYNGEE. CDR3 bases: TGTGCCAGCAGCGCGGGGAGCGCAAATGAGCAGTTCTTC. It codes for CASSAGSANEQFF.

V is TRBV6-5 and J is TRBJ1-1; 9 positions agree with TRBD1. Germline V gene data show CDR1 as MNHEY and CDR2 as SVGAGI. The ends lost 5 bases at V and 4 bases at J; junction bases unmatched: 5. The CDR3 sequence is 14 residues long. CDR3 sequence (DNA): TGTGCCAGCAGTCCGGACAGGGGAGGCACTGAAGCTTTCTTT. Amino acids: CASSPDRGGTEAFF.

The CDR3 nucleotides read TGTGCCAGCAGCCCTAGGCCGACAGGGAAGAGCTCCTATAATTCACCCCTCCACTTT. Translating it yields CASSPRPTGKSSYNSPLHF. The V call is TRBV9, the J call TRBJ1-6, with 7 positions matching TRBD1. The V and J ends lost 4 bases and 0 bases, in that order; junction bases with no gene match: 13. CDR3 size: 19 residues. Looked up from germline, CDR1 is SGDLS and CDR2 is YYNGEE.

The CDR3 DNA follows: TGTGCCAGCAGCCAAGAGGGGGAAGTTTCTAATAATTCACCCCTCCACTTT. It encodes CASSQEGEVSNNSPLHF. J is TRBJ1-6 and V is TRBV21-1; TRBD1 is the table's D call, not checked against the DNA. TRBV21-1 is a pseudogene locus. The CDR3 runs to 17 residues.

The V and J genes are TRBV28 and TRBJ1-6; unclear D gene. CDR3 length: 12 residues. Trimming shortened V by 4 bases and J by 11 bases, and 9 bases separated the two germline ends. CDR1 MDHEN and CDR2 SYDVKM come from the germline V gene. CDR3 region: CASSSRSAPLHF. The DNA for the CDR3 is TGTGCCAGCAGTTCCAGGTCCGCACCCCTCCACTTT.

This chain joins TRBV11-2 and TRBJ1-1; 8 nucleotides align to TRBD1. The CDR3 sequence is 16 residues long. Germline V CDR1 and CDR2: SGHAT, FQNNGV. Germline trimming cut 0 bases from V and 7 bases from J; bases unmatched to any gene: 10. CDR3 in DNA: TGTGCCAGCAGCTTAGATCCACCAGGACAGGGAGGTGAAGCTTTCTTT. Protein product: CASSLDPPGQGGEAFF.

This clone occurred once. The chain combines TRBV6-5 with TRBJ1-4, with TRBD1 matching 7 bases. There are 14 residues in the CDR3. The germline V gene encodes CDR1 MNHEY and CDR2 SVGAGI. The ends lost 8 bases at V and 7 bases at J; junction bases unmatched: 10. The CDR3 here is CASDETGFSEKLFF. CDR3 DNA: TGTGCCAGCGACGAGACAGGGTTTTCTGAAAAACTGTTTTTT.

This clone has a single count. The chain couples TRBV5-4 to TRBJ1-2; 7 bases are shared with TRBD1. Looked up from germline, CDR1 is SGHNT and CDR2 is YYREEE (reference sequence). The trim removed 5 bases at V and 0 bases at J, leaving 7 bases unmatched. The CDR3 contains 15 residues. CDR3 protein: CASSPDRATNYGYTF. CDR3 sequence (DNA): TGTGCCAGCAGTCCCGACAGGGCGACTAACTATGGCTACACCTTC. The whole variable domain, filled in from reference TRBV5-4 and TRBJ1-2, reads ETGVTQSPTHLIKTRGQQVTLRCSSQSGHNTVSWYQQALGQGPQFIFQYYREEENGRGNFPPRFSGLQFPNYSSELNVNALELDDSALYLCASSPDRATNYGYTFGSGTRLTVV.

This clone was counted between two and nine times. The same CDR3 arises from other DNA sequences in this sample as well. The V call is TRBV6-5, the J call TRBJ2-7; tentatively, D is TRBD1 (6 bases). Germline values: CDR1 MNHEY, CDR2 SVGAGI. V shed 6 bases and J shed 4 bases, with 7 bases lying between them. This CDR3 region has 11 residues. The CDR3 reads CASRTGYEQYF. The CDR3 nucleotides are TGTGCCAGCAGAACAGGGTACGAGCAGTACTTC.